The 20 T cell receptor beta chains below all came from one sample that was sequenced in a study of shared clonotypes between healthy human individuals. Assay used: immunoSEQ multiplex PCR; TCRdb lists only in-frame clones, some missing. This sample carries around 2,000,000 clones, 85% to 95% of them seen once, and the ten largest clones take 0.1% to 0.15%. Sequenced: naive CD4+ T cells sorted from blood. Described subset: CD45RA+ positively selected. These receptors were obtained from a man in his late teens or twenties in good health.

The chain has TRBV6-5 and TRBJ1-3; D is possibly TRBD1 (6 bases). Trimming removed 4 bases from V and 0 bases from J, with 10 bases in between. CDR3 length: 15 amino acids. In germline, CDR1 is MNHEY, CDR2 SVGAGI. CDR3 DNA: TGTGCCAGCAGTTCGTGGGGGCCCTCTGGAAACACCATATATTTT. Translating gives CASSSWGPSGNTIYF.

CDR3 sequence reads: CASSPRDSGRDSPLHF. DNA of the CDR3: TGTGCCAGTAGCCCACGGGATTCAGGGAGGGACTCACCCCTCCACTTT. This chain joins TRBV19 and TRBJ1-6, with a possible D match to TRBD1 (5 bases). This CDR3 contains 16 residues. Germline CDR1 LNHDA, CDR2 SQIVND (reference sequence). V lost 6 bases, J lost 10 bases, and 22 bases lay in between.

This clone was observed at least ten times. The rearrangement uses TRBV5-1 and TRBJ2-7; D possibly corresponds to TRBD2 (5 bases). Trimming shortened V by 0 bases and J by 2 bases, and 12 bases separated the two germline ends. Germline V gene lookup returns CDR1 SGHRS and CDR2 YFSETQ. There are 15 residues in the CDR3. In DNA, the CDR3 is TGCGCCAGCAGCTTGGAGAGCGGCACACCCTACGAGCAGTACTTC. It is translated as CASSLESGTPYEQYF.

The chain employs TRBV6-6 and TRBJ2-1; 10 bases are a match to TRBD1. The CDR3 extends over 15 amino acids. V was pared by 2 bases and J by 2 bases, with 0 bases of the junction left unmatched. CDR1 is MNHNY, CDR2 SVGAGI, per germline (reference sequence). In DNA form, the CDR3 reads TGTGCCAGCAGTTACGGACAGGGGGCCTACAATGAGCAGTTCTTC. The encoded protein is CASSYGQGAYNEQFF.

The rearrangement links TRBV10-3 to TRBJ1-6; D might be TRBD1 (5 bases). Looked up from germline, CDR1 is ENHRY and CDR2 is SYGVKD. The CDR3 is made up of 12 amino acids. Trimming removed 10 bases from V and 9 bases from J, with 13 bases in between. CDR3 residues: CATTGGGSPLHF. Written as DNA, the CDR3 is TGTGCCACCACCGGCGGGGGTTCACCCCTCCACTTT.

In DNA form, the CDR3 reads TGTGCCAGCAGTGAAGGCTGGGGACAGGTAGCTGAGACCCAGTACTTC. Translation gives CASSEGWGQVAETQYF. This chain links TRBV6-1 with TRBJ2-5; 8 positions agree with TRBD1. The CDR3 runs to 16 residues. V was clipped by 1 base and J by 5 bases; unmatched bases: 9. Germline CDR1 MNHNS, CDR2 SASEGT.

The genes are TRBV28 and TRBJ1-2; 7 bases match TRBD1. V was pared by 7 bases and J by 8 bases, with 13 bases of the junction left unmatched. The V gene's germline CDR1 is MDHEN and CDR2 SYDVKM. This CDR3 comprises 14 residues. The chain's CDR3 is CASTRPDRAKGYTF. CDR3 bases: TGTGCCAGCACCCGACCTGACAGGGCTAAGGGCTACACCTTC.

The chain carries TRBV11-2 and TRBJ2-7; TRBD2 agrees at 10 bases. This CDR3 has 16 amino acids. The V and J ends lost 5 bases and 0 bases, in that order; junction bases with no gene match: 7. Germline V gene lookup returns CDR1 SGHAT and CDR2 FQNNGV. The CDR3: CASSPTLAGASYEQYF. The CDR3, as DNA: TGTGCCAGCAGCCCGACTCTAGCGGGAGCCTCCTACGAGCAGTACTTC. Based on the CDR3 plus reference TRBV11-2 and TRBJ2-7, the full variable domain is EAGVAQSPRYKIIEKRQSVAFWCNPISGHATLYWYQQILGQGPKLLIQFQNNGVVDDSQLPKDRFSAERLKGVDSTLKIQPAKLEDSAVYLCASSPTLAGASYEQYFGPGTRLTVT.

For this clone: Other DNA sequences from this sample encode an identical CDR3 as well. CDR3 residues: CASSLLGDGYTF. CDR3 DNA: TGTGCCAGCAGCTTACTAGGGGATGGCTACACCTTC. The chain links TRBV11-2 to TRBJ1-2; D is perhaps TRBD1 (5 bases). The CDR3 is 12 amino acids. Germline V gene sequence: CDR1 SGHAT, CDR2 FQNNGV. V was clipped by 2 bases and J by 6 bases, with 7 bases between them.

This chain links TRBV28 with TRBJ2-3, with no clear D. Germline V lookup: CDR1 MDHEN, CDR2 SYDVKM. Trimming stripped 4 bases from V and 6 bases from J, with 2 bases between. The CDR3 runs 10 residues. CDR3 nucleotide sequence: TGTGCCAGCAGTTCTGATACGCAGTATTTT. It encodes CASSSDTQYF.

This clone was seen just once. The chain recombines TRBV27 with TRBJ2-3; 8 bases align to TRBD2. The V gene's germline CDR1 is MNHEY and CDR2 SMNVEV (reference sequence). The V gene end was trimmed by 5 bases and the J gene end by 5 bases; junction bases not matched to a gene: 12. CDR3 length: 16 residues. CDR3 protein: CASSVGAGGGEDTQYF. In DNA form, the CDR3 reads TGTGCCAGCAGTGTGGGGGCGGGGGGCGGAGAAGATACGCAGTATTTT.

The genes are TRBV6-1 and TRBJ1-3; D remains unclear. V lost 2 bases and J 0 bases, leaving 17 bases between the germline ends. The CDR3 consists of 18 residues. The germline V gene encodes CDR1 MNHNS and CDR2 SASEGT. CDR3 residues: CASSEILSLALSGNTIYF. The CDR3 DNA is TGTGCCAGCAGTGAAATTTTGTCTCTGGCACTCTCTGGAAACACCATATATTTT.

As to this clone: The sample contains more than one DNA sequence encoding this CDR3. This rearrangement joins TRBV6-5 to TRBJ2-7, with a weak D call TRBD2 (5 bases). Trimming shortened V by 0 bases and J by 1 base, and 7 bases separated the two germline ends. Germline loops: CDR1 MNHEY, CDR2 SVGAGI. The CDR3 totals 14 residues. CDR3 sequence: CASSYSRGSYEQYF. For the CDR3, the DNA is TGTGCCAGCAGTTACTCACGGGGTTCCTACGAGCAGTACTTC.

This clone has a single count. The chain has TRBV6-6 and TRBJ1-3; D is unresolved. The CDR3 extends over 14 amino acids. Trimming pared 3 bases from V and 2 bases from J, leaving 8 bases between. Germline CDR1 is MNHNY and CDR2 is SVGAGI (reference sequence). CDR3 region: CASSYREPGNTIYF. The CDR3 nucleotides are TGTGCCAGCAGTTATCGAGAGCCTGGAAACACCATATATTTT.

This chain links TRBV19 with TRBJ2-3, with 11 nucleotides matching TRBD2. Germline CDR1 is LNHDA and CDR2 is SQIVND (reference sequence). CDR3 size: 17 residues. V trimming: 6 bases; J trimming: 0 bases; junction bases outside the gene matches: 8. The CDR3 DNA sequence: TGTGCCAGTAGCCAGGCCCGACTAGCGGGGAGCACAGATACGCAGTATTTT. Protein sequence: CASSQARLAGSTDTQYF.

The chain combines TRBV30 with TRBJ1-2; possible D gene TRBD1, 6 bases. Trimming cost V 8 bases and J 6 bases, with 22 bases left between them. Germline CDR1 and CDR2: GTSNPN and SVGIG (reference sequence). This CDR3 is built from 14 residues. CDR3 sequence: CARDEQGFLNGYTF. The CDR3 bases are TGTGCCCGTGACGAACAGGGTTTTCTGAATGGCTACACCTTC.

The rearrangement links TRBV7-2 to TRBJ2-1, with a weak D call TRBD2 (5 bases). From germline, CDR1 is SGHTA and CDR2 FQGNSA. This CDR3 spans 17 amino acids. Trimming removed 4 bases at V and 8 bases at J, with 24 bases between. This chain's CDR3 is CASSSPRRERRSDEQFF. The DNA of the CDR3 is TGTGCCAGCAGCTCACCCCGGCGAGAGCGGAGGTCGGATGAGCAGTTCTTC.

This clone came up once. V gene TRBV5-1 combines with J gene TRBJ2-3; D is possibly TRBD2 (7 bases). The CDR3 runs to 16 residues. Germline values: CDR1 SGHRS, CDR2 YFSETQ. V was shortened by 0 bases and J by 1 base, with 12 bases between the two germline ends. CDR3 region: CASSLDKGGRTDTQYF. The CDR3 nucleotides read TGCGCCAGCAGCTTGGATAAGGGGGGGCGCACAGATACGCAGTATTTT.

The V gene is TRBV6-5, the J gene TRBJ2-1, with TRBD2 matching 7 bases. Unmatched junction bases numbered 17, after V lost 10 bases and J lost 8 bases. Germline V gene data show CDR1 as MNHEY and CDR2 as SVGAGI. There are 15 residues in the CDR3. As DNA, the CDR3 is TGTGCCACCTATTCACCGGGAGGAAAGGGCCATGAGCAGTTCTTC. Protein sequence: CATYSPGGKGHEQFF.

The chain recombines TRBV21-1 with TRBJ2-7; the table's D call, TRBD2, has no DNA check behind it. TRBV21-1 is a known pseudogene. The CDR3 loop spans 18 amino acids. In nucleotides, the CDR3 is TGTGCCAGCAGCCCTCCCGGGACTAGCGGGGGGACCCTCTACGAGCAGTACTTC. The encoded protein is CASSPPGTSGGTLYEQYF.